This T cell receptor (beta chain) was obtained from a study of blood T cells in healthy people across ages. Notes on the study in general: The percentage of naive T cells correlated strongly with TCR beta diversity.

Investigators took about 10 milliliters of peripheral blood from every donor. Samples had at least 6.5 million PBMCs isolated from them. With regard to this clonotype: Its antigen remains unidentified.

Combining a sample-barcoded 5' primer with a J-beta primer mix, a second PCR ran for roughly 7 to 11 cycles. A tag from a template-switch adaptor with 12 random nucleotides marked each cDNA molecule. Each CDR3 protein gets one entry after TCRdb re-called the 5' RACE reads with MiXCR. Found here are more than 1 million distinct CDR3 sequences, more than 40% of them singletons; the top ten hold 18%. The clonotype comes from a woman in her sixties or seventies in good health. The sample consisted of blood.

The CDR3 is CSVSSGSTYNEQFF. CDR3 coding DNA: TGCAGCGTTAGTAGCGGGAGTACCTACAATGAGCAGTTCTTC. The genes are TRBV29-1 and TRBJ2-1, with 9 nucleotides matching TRBD2. Trimming at V came to 5 bases and at J to 2 bases, leaving 4 bases not matched to a gene. The germline gives CDR1 SQVTM, CDR2 ANQGSEA. The length of the CDR3 is 14 residues.